One T cell receptor (beta chain) is described in this entry. Its antigen is unknown. Germline assignment: CDR1 LGHNA and CDR2 YNFKEQ. J was trimmed by 3 bases and V by 0 bases; bases with no gene match: 7. The CDR3 covers 17 residues. This sample is part of a study of shared clonotypes between healthy human individuals. Study-level background: The study used three CD4 naive, three CD4 memory, two CD8 naive and one CD8 memory plate per donor.

Deep-level settings were used for running the assay. Only in-frame clones appear in the TCRdb table, and some are missing; sequencing was by immunoSEQ multiplex PCR. The sample records about 750,000 clones, 92% being singletons. Naive CD8 cells comprised CD45RO-negative, CCR7-positively selected cells, excluding terminally differentiated effector memory CD45RA+ cells. Regarding the study as a whole: Clonotype sharing among the donors was expected to vary with sequencing depth.

Source material: naive CD8+ T cells sorted from blood. This clonotype was obtained from a man aged 30 to 39 in good health. The V call is TRBV4-2, the J call TRBJ2-3; 9 bases fit TRBD2. Here the CDR3 DNA reads TGTGCCAGCAGCCAAGAGGTGGCGGGAGGGATAACAGATACGCAGTATTTT. Amino acid sequence: CASSQEVAGGITDTQYF.